These T cell receptor beta chains were read from a single sample in a study of T cell changes during pregnancy in multiple sclerosis. Sequenced by immunoSEQ multiplex PCR; TCRdb stores in-frame clones only, minus some. The sample yields fewer than 70,000 clones, 80% to 95% seen once. The sequencing here drew on CD8+ T cells from peripheral blood mononuclear cells, taken in the third trimester of pregnancy. Every receptor here comes from a female donor in good health, enrolled as a control in a pregnancy study. The CDR3 runs from the conserved cysteine through the conserved F or W. The D gene is left open where the match is weak. Expanded clones are given a class, and other clones once, few, many or no size at all.

V gene,J gene,D gene,clone size,CDR3 DNA,CDR3 protein
TRBV27,TRBJ2-5,TRBD2,.,TGTGCCAGCAGTTTCGGAACTAGCGGGGGGAAAGAGACCCAGTACTTC,CASSFGTSGGKETQYF
TRBV19,TRBJ1-5,.,.,TGTGCCAGTAACCCAAGGACAGTAAAACAGCCCCAGCATTTT,CASNPRTVKQPQHF
TRBV9,TRBJ1-3,TRBD1,once,TGTGCCAGCAGTCCCGGACAGGGGGCGCCGTGGGCTGGAAACACCATATATTTT,CASSPGQGAPWAGNTIYF
TRBV29-1,TRBJ1-1,TRBD1,.,TGCAGCGTTGAACGAGGGGTGACAGGGGGAGGGACTGAAGCTTTCTTT,CSVERGVTGGGTEAFF
TRBV4-3,TRBJ2-7,TRBD2,.,TGCGCCAGCAGCCAGGGGGGGGGTACCTACGAGCAGTACTTC,CASSQGGGTYEQYF
TRBV10-2,TRBJ1-1,TRBD1,.,TGCGCCAGCAGTGACAGGGGGCGCGAAGAAGCTTTCTTT,CASSDRGREEAFF
TRBV15,TRBJ1-3,.,.,TGTGCCACCACAGGCGCGAGCTCTGGAAACACCATATATTTT,CATTGASSGNTIYF
TRBV4-1,TRBJ2-7,.,.,TGCGCCAGCAGCCAAGTGCTAAGAACCTACGAGCAGTACTTC,CASSQVLRTYEQYF
TRBV19,TRBJ1-3,TRBD1,.,TGTGCCAGCCGGGACAGCCCCACCTCACCATACGGAAACACCATATATTTT,CASRDSPTSPYGNTIYF
TRBV11-1,TRBJ2-7,TRBD1,.,TGTGCCAGCAGCTTCAACTCCGGGACAGGGAGTTCCTACGAGCAGTACTTC,CASSFNSGTGSSYEQYF
TRBV2,TRBJ1-3,.,.,TGTGCCAGCAGTGAATGGGGGCGAGGAAACACCATATATTTT,CASSEWGRGNTIYF
TRBV7-3,TRBJ2-7,.,.,TGTGCCAGCAGCCCGGGACTTTCGAGCTCCTACGAGCAGTACTTC,CASSPGLSSSYEQYF
TRBV7-7,TRBJ1-5,.,once,TGTGCCAGCAGGGCACAGGGCGGCAATCAGCCCCAGCATTTT,CASRAQGGNQPQHF
TRBV9,TRBJ2-7,.,.,TGTGCCAGCAGCGACGGCGGAGGGCAGTACTTC,CASSDGGGQYF
TRBV11-2,TRBJ2-7,TRBD1,once,TGTGCCAGCAGCTTTTCAGACAGGGCCTACGAGCAGTACTTC,CASSFSDRAYEQYF
TRBV27,TRBJ1-1,.,.,TGTGCCAGCAGTTTTATGGCGGGGAACACTGAAGCTTTCTTT,CASSFMAGNTEAFF
TRBV4-1,TRBJ2-1,TRBD2,.,TGCGCCAGCAGCCAGGCCGTCCAGCGGGGGTCATACAATGAGCAGTTCTTC,CASSQAVQRGSYNEQFF